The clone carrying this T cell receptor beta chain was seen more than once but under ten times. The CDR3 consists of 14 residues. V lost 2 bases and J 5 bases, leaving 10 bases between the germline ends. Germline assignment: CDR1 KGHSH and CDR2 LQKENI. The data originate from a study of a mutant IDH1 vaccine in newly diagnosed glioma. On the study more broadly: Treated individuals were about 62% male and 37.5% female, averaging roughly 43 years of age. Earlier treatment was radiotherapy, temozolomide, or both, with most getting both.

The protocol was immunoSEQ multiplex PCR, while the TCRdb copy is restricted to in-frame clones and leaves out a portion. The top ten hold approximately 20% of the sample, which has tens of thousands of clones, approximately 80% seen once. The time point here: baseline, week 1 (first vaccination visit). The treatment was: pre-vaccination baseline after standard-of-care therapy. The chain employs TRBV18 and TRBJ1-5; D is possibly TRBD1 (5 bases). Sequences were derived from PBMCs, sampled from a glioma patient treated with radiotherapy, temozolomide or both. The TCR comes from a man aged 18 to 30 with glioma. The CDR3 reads CASSPGQGHQPQHF. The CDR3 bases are TGTGCCAGCTCACCAGGCCAGGGACATCAGCCCCAGCATTTT.